These 9 T cell receptor beta chains came from one sample sequenced in a study of response to subunit inactivated influenza vaccine. Via MiXCR, TCRdb re-called the RT-PCR reads, giving one row per CDR3 protein. The sample lists roughly 710,000 distinct CDR3 sequences, around 15% occurring once. The sample here was PBMCs from blood, taken approximately 15 days before vaccination. Receptor source: a man aged 45-60 years who received an inactivated influenza vaccine.

This clonotype showed up many times. DNA of the CDR3: TGTGCCATCGGACCTAGCGGTTACGAGCAGTACTTC. Encoded protein: CAIGPSGYEQYF. The chain combines TRBV28 with TRBJ2-7; 7 positions agree with TRBD2. The CDR3 covers 12 residues. Germline V gene data show CDR1 as MDHEN and CDR2 as SYDVKM. The trim removed 10 bases at V and 4 bases at J, leaving 7 bases unmatched.

By share of the sample, this clonotype is medium-sized. The J gene is TRBJ2-1, the V gene TRBV12-3 or TRBV12-4; the D gene could be TRBD1 or TRBD2 (5 bases each). Trimming removed 4 bases from V and 8 bases from J, with 12 bases in between. CDR3 length equals 13 residues. The CDR3 sequence is CASSWGTGDEQFF. The CDR3 DNA sequence: TGTGCCAGCAGTTGGGGGACCGGGGATGAGCAGTTCTTC.

The chain employs TRBV12-3 or TRBV12-4 and TRBJ2-2; TRBD1 is a possible D gene (6 bases). The CDR3 sequence is 15 residues long. V lost 2 bases and J lost 4, with 11 bases in between. The CDR3 DNA reads as TGTGCCAGCAGTTTACGGCAGGGGCTCACCGGGGAGCTGTTTTTT. This encodes CASSLRQGLTGELFF.

The J gene is TRBJ2-1, the V gene TRBV5-1; 7 nucleotides align to TRBD1. The V segment lost 0 bases and the J segment 5 bases; nucleotides outside the gene matches: 5. Germline lookup yields CDR1 SGHRS and CDR2 YFSETQ. The CDR3 has 15 residues. The CDR3 region is CASSLGGTADNEQFF. The CDR3 nucleotides are TGCGCCAGCAGCTTGGGGGGGACAGCAGACAATGAGCAGTTCTTC.

The chain couples TRBV28 to TRBJ2-7; 9 bases align to TRBD1. The V gene's germline CDR1 is MDHEN and CDR2 SYDVKM. The CDR3 sequence is 12 residues long. V was clipped by 7 bases and J by 6 bases; unmatched bases: 4. In DNA, the CDR3 is TGTGCCAGCAAGGGGGACAGGGTCGAGCAGTACTTC. Amino acid sequence: CASKGDRVEQYF.

This clonotype has a handful of counts. V is TRBV20-1 and J is TRBJ2-1; D remains unclear. Trimming shortened V by 0 bases and J by 6 bases, and 12 bases separated the two germline ends. Looked up from germline, CDR1 is DFQATT and CDR2 is SNEGSKA (reference sequence). The CDR3 has 14 residues. The CDR3 sequence: CSARDPPQRNEQFF. Written as DNA, the CDR3 is TGCAGTGCTAGAGATCCCCCCCAACGCAATGAGCAGTTCTTC.

This clonotype was seen more than once but under ten times. The gene calls are TRBV10-3 and TRBJ1-5; TRBD1 might be the D (6 bases). With 3 bases removed from V and 6 bases from J, the gap between germline ends came to 12 bases. Per germline, CDR1 ENHRY and CDR2 SYGVKD. This CDR3 is built from 14 residues. CDR3 DNA: TGTGCCATCAGTGAAGTTCGGGGGGCTCAGCCCCAGCATTTT. It is translated as CAISEVRGAQPQHF.

This clonotype was detected ten times or more. The rearrangement joins TRBV12-3 or TRBV12-4 to TRBJ1-5; D is uncertain. With 6 bases removed from V and 0 bases from J, the gap between germline ends came to 12 bases. The CDR3 is made up of 15 amino acids. In nucleotides, the CDR3 is TGTGCCAGCAGGACGGACGGGTATAGCAATCAGCCCCAGCATTTT. Its translation: CASRTDGYSNQPQHF.

The chain carries TRBV11-1 and TRBJ2-2; 13 bases map to TRBD2. V lost 6 bases to trimming and J lost 2 bases; unmatched junction nucleotides: 12. CDR1 and CDR2 (germline): SGHAT, FQDESV (reference sequence). The CDR3 loop spans 19 amino acids. Here the CDR3 DNA reads TGTGCCAGCAGTTCCCGGAGGACTAGCGGGGGCCTAAACACCGGGGAGCTGTTTTTT. Translation: CASSSRRTSGGLNTGELFF. The full variable domain, rest sourced from reference TRBV11-1 and TRBJ2-2, is EAEVAQSPRYKITEKSQAVAFWCDPISGHATLYWYRQILGQGPELLVQFQDESVVDDSQLPKDRFSAERLKGVDSTLKIQPAELGDSAMYLCASSSRRTSGGLNTGELFFGEGSRLTVL.